This TCR beta chain was observed in a study of blood T cell repertoires in COVID-19. Study summary: COVID-19 samples from acute and convalescent phases originated in the United States, Italy and Spain. Nucleic acid was either cDNA or gDNA, and it came from T cells, B-cell-depleted T cells, or PBMCs.

The CDR3 length is 13 residues. The V end was cut by 0 bases, the J end by 8 bases, with 11 bases between. CDR1 is SGHRS, CDR2 YFSETQ, per germline. Original processing methods: The authors estimated nucleated cell counts from reference gene primer amplification. Sequenced by immunoSEQ multiplex PCR; TCRdb stores in-frame clones only, minus some. V, J and clone size were drawn from that table, and D and trimming were deduced from the DNA. This sample carries more than 95,000 clones, 85% to 90% of them seen once, and the ten largest clones take roughly 3.5%. This sequence originates from a human donor in a cohort sampled during active COVID-19. Source material: peripheral blood. This chain joins TRBV5-1 and TRBJ1-2; TRBD1 might be the D (6 bases). The CDR3 loop reads CASSLGQGIGYTF. The CDR3, as DNA: TGCGCCAGCAGCTTGGGTCAGGGGATAGGCTACACCTTC.